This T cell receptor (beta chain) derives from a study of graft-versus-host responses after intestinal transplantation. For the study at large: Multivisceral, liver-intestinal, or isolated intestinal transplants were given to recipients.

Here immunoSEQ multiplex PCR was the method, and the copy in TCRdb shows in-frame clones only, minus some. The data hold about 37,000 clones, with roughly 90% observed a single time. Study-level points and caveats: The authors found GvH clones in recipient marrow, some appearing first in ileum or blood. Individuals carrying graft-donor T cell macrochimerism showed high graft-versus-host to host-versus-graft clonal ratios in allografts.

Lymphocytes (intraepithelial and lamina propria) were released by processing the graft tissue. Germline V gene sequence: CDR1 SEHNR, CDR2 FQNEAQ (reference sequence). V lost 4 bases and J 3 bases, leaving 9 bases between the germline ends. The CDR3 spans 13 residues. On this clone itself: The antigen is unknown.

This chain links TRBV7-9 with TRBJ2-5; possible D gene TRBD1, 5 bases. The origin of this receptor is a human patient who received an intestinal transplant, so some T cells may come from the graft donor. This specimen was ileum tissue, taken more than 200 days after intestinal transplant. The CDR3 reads CASSWGSEETQYF. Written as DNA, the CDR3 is TGTGCCAGCAGCTGGGGCAGCGAAGAGACCCAGTACTTC.